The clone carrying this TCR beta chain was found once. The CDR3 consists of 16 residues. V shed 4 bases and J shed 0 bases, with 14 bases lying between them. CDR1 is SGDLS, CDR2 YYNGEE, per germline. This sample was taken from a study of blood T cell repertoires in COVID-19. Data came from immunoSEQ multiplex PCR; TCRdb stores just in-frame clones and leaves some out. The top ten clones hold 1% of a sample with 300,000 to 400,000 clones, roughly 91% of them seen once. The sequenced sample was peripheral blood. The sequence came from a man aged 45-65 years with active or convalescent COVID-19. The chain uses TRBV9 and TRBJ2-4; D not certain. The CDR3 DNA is TGTGCCAGCAGCCCTAGTGGCAAACTAGCCAAAAACATTCAGTACTTC. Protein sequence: CASSPSGKLAKNIQYF. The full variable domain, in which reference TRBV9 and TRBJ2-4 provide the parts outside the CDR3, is DSGVTQTPKHLITATGQRVTLRCSPRSGDLSVYWYQQSLDQGLQFLIQYYNGEERAKGNILERFSAQQFPDLHSELNLSSLELGDSALYFCASSPSGKLAKNIQYFGAGTRLSVL.